One sample yielded the 20 T cell receptor beta chains listed below, sequenced in a study of blood T cell repertoires in COVID-19. TCRdb's copy holds only in-frame clones and misses some; the assay was immunoSEQ multiplex PCR. The table lists some 100,000 clones, roughly 85% of them singletons, with approximately 2.5% in the top ten. Source material: PBMCs or T cells enriched from blood (not recorded which). These receptors were obtained from a woman aged 50 to 60 who had recovered from COVID-19.

This sequence joins TRBV9 and TRBJ2-1, with TRBD2 as a possible D gene (7 bases). Germline V gives CDR1 SGDLS, CDR2 YYNGEE. The CDR3 is 15 amino acids. With 0 bases removed from V and 7 bases from J, the gap between germline ends came to 14 bases. The CDR3 DNA sequence: TGTGCCAGCAGCGTAGGAGGGGGGGGACAAAATGAGCAGTTCTTC. Its protein product is CASSVGGGGQNEQFF.

The chain uses TRBV5-6 and TRBJ1-6; the match to TRBD1 covers 7 bases. This CDR3 spans 14 amino acids. The germline V gene has CDR1 SGHDT and CDR2 YYEEEE. V lost 4 bases and J lost 6; bases outside the gene matches: 4. CDR3 residues: CASSPDRPNSPLHF. CDR3 coding DNA: TGTGCCAGCAGCCCGGACAGGCCTAATTCACCCCTCCACTTT.

This chain joins TRBV19 and TRBJ2-1; 7 nucleotides align to TRBD2. J lost 5 bases, V lost 6 bases, and 13 bases had no gene match. Germline values: CDR1 LNHDA, CDR2 SQIVND (reference sequence). CDR3 size: 16 residues. CDR3 sequence reads: CASSNKGGRGNNEQFF. The CDR3 coding sequence is TGTGCCAGTAGCAATAAGGGAGGGAGAGGTAACAATGAGCAGTTCTTC.

The chain is built from TRBV19 and TRBJ1-1; D is unclear. V was trimmed by 9 bases and J by 1 base, leaving 15 bases between them. The length of the CDR3 is 14 residues. In germline, CDR1 is LNHDA, CDR2 SQIVND (reference sequence). The CDR3 region has the DNA TGTGCCAGCCTCGCTTTAGCGGAGAACACTGAAGCTTTCTTT. Residues: CASLALAENTEAFF.

V and J are TRBV27 and TRBJ2-3; possible D gene TRBD2, 6 bases. Trimming took 5 bases from V and 1 from J, leaving 19 bases between them. Germline loops: CDR1 MNHEY, CDR2 SMNVEV (reference sequence). The CDR3 loop spans 17 amino acids. CDR3 coding DNA: TGTGCCAGCAGTGCCCGGCGGCCCGGGGGAGGCACAGATACGCAGTATTTT. Amino acid sequence: CASSARRPGGGTDTQYF.

The chain couples TRBV9 to TRBJ2-1; 10 bases align to TRBD2. Germline V gene lookup returns CDR1 SGDLS and CDR2 YYNGEE. CDR3 size: 17 residues. V gave up 5 bases and J gave up 8 bases; unmatched junction bases: 16. The CDR3 DNA sequence: TGTGCCAGCAGTATGAGAAGCGGGGGGGCCCAATTCGATGAGCAGTTCTTC. Its protein is CASSMRSGGAQFDEQFF. The entire variable domain, with the rest obtained from reference TRBV9 and TRBJ2-1, is as follows: DSGVTQTPKHLITATGQRVTLRCSPRSGDLSVYWYQQSLDQGLQFLIQYYNGEERAKGNILERFSAQQFPDLHSELNLSSLELGDSALYFCASSMRSGGAQFDEQFFGPGTRLTVL.

This chain joins TRBV5-1 and TRBJ1-2, with D possibly being TRBD1 (6 bases). This CDR3 is 14 amino acids long. CDR1 is SGHRS and CDR2 is YFSETQ in the germline V gene. V was cut by 4 bases and J by 4 bases, with 14 bases left in between. The CDR3 protein is CASSRQESSYGYTF. DNA for the CDR3: TGCGCCAGCAGCAGACAGGAATCCTCCTATGGCTACACCTTC. Together with reference TRBV5-1 and TRBJ1-2, the CDR3 gives the full variable domain: KAGVTQTPRYLIKTRGQQVTLSCSPISGHRSVSWYQQTPGQGLQFLFEYFSETQRNKGNFPGRFSGRQFSNSRSEMNVSTLELGDSALYLCASSRQESSYGYTFGSGTRLTVV.

This chain uses TRBV28 with TRBJ1-3, with 7 bases fitting TRBD1. From germline, CDR1 is MDHEN and CDR2 SYDVKM. The CDR3 extends over 15 amino acids. The V and J ends lost 3 bases and 3 bases, in that order; junction bases with no gene match: 5. CDR3 amino acids: CASSLEGAGGNTIYF. CDR3 DNA sequence: TGTGCCAGCAGTTTGGAGGGGGCAGGTGGAAACACCATATATTTT.

The chain has TRBV18 and TRBJ2-1; D ambiguous. The V end was cut by 3 bases, the J end by 0 bases, with 3 bases between. The CDR3 totals 13 residues. The V gene's germline CDR1 is KGHSH and CDR2 LQKENI. CDR3 residues: CASSPLSYNEQFF. CDR3 in DNA: TGTGCCAGCTCACCCCTCTCCTACAATGAGCAGTTCTTC.

This sequence joins TRBV19 and TRBJ2-2; D is possibly TRBD1 (5 bases). V lost 3 bases and J 2 bases, leaving 16 bases between the germline ends. CDR3 length: 17 residues. Germline CDR1 LNHDA, CDR2 SQIVND (reference sequence). The CDR3 sequence: CASSMQGEPSNTGELFF. The DNA for the CDR3 is TGTGCCAGTAGTATGCAGGGTGAACCCAGTAACACCGGGGAGCTGTTTTTT.

V and J are TRBV7-6 and TRBJ2-1; TRBD2 aligns across 8 bases. V trimming: 6 bases; J trimming: 7 bases; junction bases outside the gene matches: 14. CDR1 is SGHVS, CDR2 FNYEAQ, per germline. CDR3 size: 16 residues. CDR3 nucleotides: TGTGCCAGCAGGAAACTAGCGGAGGCTAACGGAAATGAGCAGTTCTTC. Its protein is CASRKLAEANGNEQFF.

The J gene is TRBJ2-7, the V gene TRBV10-1; tentatively, D is TRBD1 (6 bases). The germline V gene encodes CDR1 WNHNN and CDR2 SYGVQD (reference sequence). CDR3 length: 12 amino acids. The ends were cut back, 6 bases at V and 3 bases at J, with 9 bases in the middle. DNA of the CDR3: TGCGCCAGCAGCCGGGACATCTACGAGCAGTACTTC. Translation gives CASSRDIYEQYF.

V gene TRBV7-2 combines with J gene TRBJ2-3; 11 bases align to TRBD2. With 3 bases clipped from V and 5 bases from J, the junction kept 4 bases outside the gene matches. Germline V gene data show CDR1 as SGHTA and CDR2 as FQGNSA. This CDR3 has 15 residues. Written as DNA, the CDR3 is TGTGCCAGCAGCTTGACTAGCGGGAATGGAGATACGCAGTATTTT. Translation gives CASSLTSGNGDTQYF.

The V gene is TRBV7-9, the J gene TRBJ2-6; 7 nucleotides align to TRBD1. J lost 2 bases, V lost 5 bases, and 3 bases had no gene match. The CDR3 runs to 15 residues. Per the germline V gene, CDR1 is SEHNR and CDR2 is FQNEAQ (reference sequence). The CDR3 protein is CASSADRAGANVLTF. The CDR3 DNA is TGTGCCAGCAGCGCCGACAGGGCTGGGGCCAACGTCCTGACTTTC.

The gene calls are TRBV5-4 and TRBJ1-2, with D maybe TRBD1 (6 bases). Germline CDR1 reads SGHNT; CDR2 reads YYREEE (reference sequence). V was clipped by 0 bases and J by 13 bases, with 13 bases between them. The CDR3 totals 12 residues. CDR3 sequence (DNA): TGTGCCAGCAGCTTGGACAGGGTCGTCTTCACCTTC. Its protein product is CASSLDRVVFTF.

The chain has TRBV6-5 and TRBJ1-1; no clear D. Germline values: CDR1 MNHEY, CDR2 SVGAGI. Trimming stripped 5 bases from V and 1 base from J, with 5 bases between. The CDR3 runs 12 residues. As DNA, the CDR3 is TGTGCCAGCAGTCGGGGGAACACTGAAGCTTTCTTT. This codes for CASSRGNTEAFF.

The chain couples TRBV6-5 to TRBJ1-5; D not resolved. The CDR3 is 15 residues long. The V and J ends lost 6 bases and 4 bases respectively, with 16 bases between them. Germline CDR1 is MNHEY and CDR2 is SVGAGI. The CDR3 coding sequence is TGTGCCAGCAGCGCCCCGAGTGGTAGTAATCAGCCCCAGCATTTT. Encoded protein: CASSAPSGSNQPQHF.

This CDR3 reads CASSKTASGIGYNEQFF. CDR3 nucleotide sequence: TGTGCCAGCAGCAAGACAGCTAGCGGGATTGGTTACAATGAGCAGTTCTTC. The V gene is TRBV7-9, the J gene TRBJ2-1; 9 nucleotides line up with TRBD2. The CDR3 loop spans 17 amino acids. The trim removed 5 bases at V and 4 bases at J, leaving 12 bases unmatched. The germline gives CDR1 SEHNR, CDR2 FQNEAQ (reference sequence).

The genes are TRBV15 and TRBJ1-2; 9 nucleotides match TRBD1. J gave up 5 bases and V 9 bases, and 10 bases lay outside the gene matches. Germline CDR1 is LNHNV and CDR2 is YYDKDF (reference sequence). The length of the CDR3 is 14 residues. CDR3 sequence (DNA): TGTGCCACAAGCGGGACAGGGCTTCGTTATGGCTACACCTTC. This codes for CATSGTGLRYGYTF.

The chain has TRBV24-1 and TRBJ2-1; the D gene is possibly TRBD1 (6 bases). Looked up from germline, CDR1 is KGHDR and CDR2 is SFDVKD. This CDR3 region has 13 residues. V was shortened by 9 bases and J by 6 bases, with 14 bases between the two germline ends. DNA of the CDR3: TGTGCCACCGCCGGGACAAAGCCCAATGAGCAGTTCTTC. Its translation is CATAGTKPNEQFF.